Below are 16 T cell receptor beta chains sequenced from a single sample in a study of metastatic and nonmetastatic thyroid tumors. The entire patient cohort was treatment-naive prior to thyroid surgery. From the PCR reads, TCRdb re-called clones with MiXCR. The repertoire consists of about 6,100 clones, with about 30% occurring once and the leading ten covering about two fifths. Sequenced input: adjacent normal tissue. The receptors here all came from a male donor with papillary thyroid cancer or a benign thyroid nodule (not recorded which). Some clones in this sample may be carry-over from other donors' samples.

This clone was detected a few times. This chain joins TRBV27 and TRBJ2-7; the D gene could be TRBD1 or TRBD2 (6 bases each). The CDR3 has 15 amino acids. Trimming took 6 bases from V and 5 from J, leaving 20 bases between them. Germline lookup yields CDR1 MNHEY and CDR2 SMNVEV (reference sequence). The CDR3 spells CASSGGQPEINEQYF. Here the CDR3 DNA reads TGTGCCAGCAGCGGGGGACAACCAGAGATCAACGAGCAGTACTTC.

This clone showed up just a few times. The chain joins TRBV18 to TRBJ1-3; unclear D gene. The CDR3 length is 15 residues. Trimming cost V 3 bases and J 4 bases, with 13 bases left between them. The V gene's germline CDR1 is KGHSH and CDR2 LQKENI. The CDR3 spells CASSPDPGGGNTIYF. DNA for the CDR3: TGTGCCAGCTCACCGGACCCCGGAGGCGGAAACACCATATATTTT. Full variable domain (remainder filled in from reference TRBV18 and TRBJ1-3): NAGVMQNPRHLVRRRGQEARLRCSPMKGHSHVYWYRQLPEEGLKFMVYLQKENIIDESGMPKERFSAEFPKEGPSILRIQQVVRGDSAAYFCASSPDPGGGNTIYFGEGSWLTVV.

This clone is deemed large. J is TRBJ1-1 and V is TRBV24-1, with 7 bases that match TRBD1. The CDR3 is made up of 15 amino acids. J was trimmed by 0 bases and V by 2 bases; bases with no gene match: 2. Germline V gives CDR1 KGHDR, CDR2 SFDVKD. The CDR3 protein is CATSDSQGLNTEAFF. CDR3 nucleotide sequence: TGTGCCACCAGTGATTCACAGGGGTTGAACACTGAAGCTTTCTTT.

The chain employs TRBV27 and TRBJ1-2, with no clear D. The germline V gene encodes CDR1 MNHEY and CDR2 SMNVEV (reference sequence). This CDR3 has 13 amino acids. V lost 8 bases and J lost 0, with 10 bases in between. The CDR3 bases are TGTGCCAGCGCCCCCCACCCTAACTATGGCTACACCTTC. It specifies CASAPHPNYGYTF.

Comments on this clone: Lacking the conserved final phenylalanine or tryptophan, this CDR3 likely reflects a read error. It is unclear where the CDR3 begins or ends on the DNA, so no DNA is shown, and the CDR3 is as TCRdb lists it. Other DNA sequences of this sample code for an identical CDR3. The rearrangement joins TRBV19 to TRBJ2-7. Germline CDR1 and CDR2: LNHDA and SQIVND (reference sequence). The CDR3 is 13 residues long, counting both termini. CDR3 sequence: CASSTRSSYEPYI.

This chain uses TRBV30 with TRBJ1-3, with TRBD1 matching over 8 bases. Losses at the gene ends were 2 bases for V and 4 bases for J; bases not matched to a gene: 1. Germline values: CDR1 GTSNPN, CDR2 SVGIG (reference sequence). CDR3 length equals 13 residues. The CDR3 here is CAWSTGGGNTIYF. CDR3 DNA: TGTGCCTGGAGTACAGGGGGAGGAAACACCATATATTTT.

The V and J genes are TRBV24-1 and TRBJ1-2; TRBD1 agrees at 11 bases. With V trimmed by 3 bases and J by 7 bases, 6 bases remained unmatched. CDR1 and CDR2 from the germline V gene are KGHDR and SFDVKD. This CDR3 is built from 15 residues. CDR3 nucleotide sequence: TGTGCCACCAGTGATCCCGGACAGGGGGCTCCTGGCTACACCTTC. Translated: CATSDPGQGAPGYTF.

As concerns this clone: The junction shows a germline mismatch at one end, possibly a read error. In DNA, the CDR3 is TGTGCCAGCAGTTTAAACTCCTACGATCAGTACTTC. The encoded protein is CASSLNSYDQYF. The chain links TRBV12-3 or TRBV12-4 to TRBJ2-7; unclear D gene. The CDR3 is 12 residues long.

CDR3 sequence: CASSSTGQWSQPQHF. CDR3 bases: TGTGCCAGCAGCTCCACAGGACAGTGGAGTCAGCCCCAGCATTTT. The V gene is TRBV7-8, the J gene TRBJ1-5, with TRBD1 as a possible D gene (6 bases). Per germline, CDR1 SGHVS and CDR2 FQNEAQ. The CDR3 is 15 residues long. The germline V and J ends were trimmed by 4 bases and 6 bases, with 16 bases remaining between them.

This clone was detected only a few times. The chain couples TRBV12-3 or TRBV12-4 to TRBJ2-2, with TRBD2 matching over 12 bases. V shed 6 bases, J shed 6 bases, and the junction held 5 bases outside the gene matches. CDR3 length equals 15 residues. CDR3 bases: TGTGCCAGCAGACCTACTAGCGGGGGGCCCGGGGAGCTGTTTTTT. It encodes CASRPTSGGPGELFF.

V and J are TRBV12-3 or TRBV12-4 and TRBJ1-2; unclear D gene. CDR3 length equals 12 residues. V was pared by 3 bases and J by 11 bases, with 13 bases between. CDR3 region: CASSFNNYAYTF. The CDR3 coding sequence is TGTGCCAGCAGTTTTAATAACTATGCTTACACCTTC.

The chain couples TRBV12-3 or TRBV12-4 to TRBJ1-1; D might be TRBD1 (6 bases). CDR3 size: 14 residues. Trimming left V 7 bases short and J 2 bases short, with 14 bases between. The CDR3 spells CASTMGRGNTEAFF. The CDR3 region has the DNA TGTGCCAGCACCATGGGCAGGGGTAACACTGAAGCTTTCTTT.

V usage is TRBV11-2 and J usage is TRBJ2-7; D not resolved. This CDR3 is built from 16 residues. The V gene lost 1 base and the J gene lost 2 bases, with 15 bases spanning the gap. Per the germline V gene, CDR1 is SGHAT and CDR2 is FQNNGV. The CDR3 region has the DNA TGTGCCAGCAGCTTAGGCCCCCTTTTGCGGCCCTACGAGCAGTACTTC. Translating it yields CASSLGPLLRPYEQYF.

V and J are TRBV19 and TRBJ1-1; D ambiguous. The CDR3 runs to 18 residues. Germline V gives CDR1 LNHDA, CDR2 SQIVND (reference sequence). V was clipped by 6 bases and J by 0 bases, with 23 bases between them. CDR3 protein: CASRWNGGPERLNTEAFF. The CDR3 nucleotides are TGTGCCAGTAGATGGAATGGAGGTCCGGAGAGGTTGAACACTGAAGCTTTCTTT.

This clone showed up just a few times. The chain links TRBV3-1 to TRBJ2-7; 10 positions agree with TRBD2. The V gene's germline CDR1 is LGHDT and CDR2 YNNKEL (reference sequence). The CDR3 has 15 amino acids. With V trimmed by 2 bases and J by 3 bases, 4 bases remained unmatched. CDR3 DNA: TGTGCCAGCAGCCAAAGGGCTAGCGGGAGCTACGAGCAGTACTTC. Protein sequence: CASSQRASGSYEQYF.

This clone is a singleton in its sample. DNA of the CDR3: TGCGCCAGCAGCTTGGCCCGAGGTTGGGGTGAAGCTTTCTTT. Encoded protein: CASSLARGWGEAFF. V usage is TRBV5-1 and J usage is TRBJ1-1; unclear D gene. The germline CDR1 and CDR2 sequences are SGHRS and YFSETQ. Trimming removed 0 bases from V and 7 bases from J, with 13 bases in between. The CDR3 is 14 residues long.